This T cell receptor beta chain was sequenced in a study of T cells in Graves' hyperthyroidism and ophthalmopathy. Study in general: Peripheral blood was drawn at first diagnosis, prior to all treatment.

The investigators amplified TCR beta CDR3 regions from RNA transcripts. HTBI primers were employed in a first-round RT-PCR of the TCR CDR3. One entry per CDR3 protein, called by TCRdb with MiXCR from the multiplex PCR reads. The repertoire includes more than 550,000 distinct CDR3 sequences, over 15% of them detected once, and over 15% sits in the top ten. Drawn at first hyperthyroidism diagnosis, the blood sample preceded any ophthalmopathy symptoms. Study-level findings and limits: Most thyroid clonotypes with frequency above 0.001 were detected in blood.

This clonotype was detected a few times. Its target is not known. This clonotype originated in a woman aged 45-65 years with Graves' hyperthyroidism that later progressed to Graves' ophthalmopathy. Sequenced material: blood.

The CDR3 spells CATGGQNVLGQFF. The CDR3 DNA is TGTGCCACCGGTGGACAGAATGTATTGGGGCAGTTCTTC. J is TRBJ2-1 and V is TRBV15; maybe TRBD1 (6 bases). This CDR3 has 13 residues. The V gene lost 8 bases and the J gene lost 12 bases, with 20 bases spanning the gap. Germline assignment: CDR1 LNHNV and CDR2 YYDKDF (reference sequence).